This TCR beta chain was profiled in a study of monozygotic twins with inflammatory bowel disease. The team made cDNA by running eight separate reactions for each sample. TCRdb reanalyzed the 5' RACE reads, giving one entry per CDR3 protein sequence and no DNA. The sample includes 200,000 to 250,000 distinct CDR3 sequences. Germline values: CDR1 SGHRS, CDR2 YFSETQ. CDR3 length: 19 residues. The clonotype comes from a human donor with ulcerative colitis or Crohn's disease, or a healthy co-twin of an affected twin (not recorded which). The rearrangement joins TRBV5-1 to TRBJ2-3; the TRBD1 assignment by TCRdb is unverifiable without DNA. Sequencing was performed on blood. The CDR3 region is CASSLGAGAHRLRTDTQYF.